This T cell receptor (beta chain) is drawn from a study of T-cell reconstitution after alpha-beta-depleted transplantation in children. Study outcomes and limitations: Surviving recipient T cells and thymic progenitors underlay high day-60 TCRbeta diversity in some patients. The origin of alpha-beta T cells about two months after transplant was reportedly several hundred expanded graft clones. A year had passed since transplant, and T-cell counts and diversity by then came mostly from newly produced T cells.

Unique molecular identifiers tagged the TCRbeta library. Using its own MiXCR run on the PCR reads, TCRdb lists one record per CDR3 protein. The table includes about 470,000 distinct CDR3 sequences, around two fifths detected once. Germline V gene lookup returns CDR1 SGHDN and CDR2 FVKESK. The CDR3 extends over 16 amino acids. V was trimmed by 2 bases and J by 1 base, leaving 14 bases between them. As regards this clonotype: Its antigen is not identified.

This TCR was sampled from a girl aged 2 to 9 with aplastic anemia, due to receive a stem cell transplant. The sequencing here drew on PBMCs, taken before TCRalphabeta/CD19-depleted stem cell transplant. V usage is TRBV14 and J usage is TRBJ1-1; D is unresolved. The DNA for the CDR3 is TGTGCCAGCAGCCAAATTCGGGTTGCGCGGAACACTGAAGCTTTCTTT. This gives the protein CASSQIRVARNTEAFF.